This is a list of T cell receptor beta chains from one sample in a study of beta chain features in type 1 diabetes. Libraries were prepared by immunoSEQ multiplex PCR; TCRdb keeps only in-frame clonotypes and omits some of them. The sample yields more than 250,000 clones, about 20% seen once. Sequenced: naive CD4+ T cells from blood. The receptor source for this set is a woman between 40 and 55 years old with type 1 diabetes. Both conserved end residues are part of each CDR3. The D gene is left open where the match is weak. Only part of the rows carry a size: once, few, many, or a class if the clone is expanded.

j_call v_call d_call clone_size cdr3_aa cdr3_nt
TRBJ2-7 TRBV30 TRBD2 - CASTFHTSEEQYF TGTGCCTCAACCTTCCACACTAGCGAGGAGCAGTACTTC
TRBJ2-5 TRBV7-2 - - CASSSQETQYF TGTGCCAGCAGCTCTCAAGAGACCCAGTACTTC
TRBJ2-5 TRBV2 - - CASSEAGQGGETQYF TGTGCCAGCAGTGAAGCAGGCCAGGGCGGAGAGACCCAGTACTTC
TRBJ1-5 TRBV30 - few CAWSGTDNQPQHF TGTGCCTGGAGTGGGACAGACAATCAGCCCCAGCATTTT
TRBJ1-1 TRBV7-2 - - CASSYGEDTEAFF TGTGCCAGCAGTTACGGGGAAGACACTGAAGCTTTCTTT
TRBJ2-3 TRBV19 TRBD2 - CASSWAGATDTQYF TGTGCCAGTAGTTGGGCGGGAGCCACCGATACGCAGTATTTT
TRBJ2-4 TRBV21-1 - - CASSPRLQGTLAKNIQYF TGTGCCAGCAGTCCCAGGTTGCAGGGGACCTTAGCCAAAAACATTCAGTACTTC
TRBJ1-5 TRBV30 - - CAWSGDIEQPQHF TGTGCCTGGAGTGGGGACATTGAACAGCCCCAGCATTTT
TRBJ2-7 TRBV5-1 TRBD1 - CASSSSDRGIHEQYF TGCGCCAGCAGCTCCTCAGACAGGGGGATTCACGAGCAGTACTTC
TRBJ2-3 TRBV7-2 TRBD2 few CASSQPLAGKDTQYF TGTGCCAGCAGCCAGCCACTAGCGGGGAAAGATACGCAGTATTTT
TRBJ1-2 TRBV5-1 - few CASSLAGEGYTF TGCGCCAGCAGCTTGGCGGGGGAAGGCTACACCTTC
TRBJ2-7 TRBV4-3 TRBD2 few CASSQEGIAGEGNPYEQYF TGCGCCAGCAGCCAGGAGGGAATAGCGGGAGAGGGAAACCCCTACGAGCAGTACTTC
TRBJ1-5 TRBV27 TRBD1 few CGTGNSNQPQHF TGTGGGACAGGGAATAGCAATCAGCCCCAGCATTTT
TRBJ1-4 TRBV30 - - CAWGVGDEKLFF TGTGCCTGGGGCGTCGGGGATGAAAAACTGTTTTTT
TRBJ2-1 TRBV5-4 TRBD1 few CASSVWTGSEQFF TGTGCCAGCAGCGTGTGGACAGGATCCGAGCAGTTCTTC
TRBJ1-1 TRBV5-6 - few CASSFHRATEAFF TGTGCCAGCAGCTTTCACAGGGCCACTGAAGCTTTCTTT
TRBJ2-5 TRBV14 - - CASSYQSTGETQYF TGTGCCAGCAGCTACCAATCGACGGGGGAGACCCAGTACTTC
TRBJ2-1 TRBV6-6 TRBD2 few CASSRGGQGLNEQFF TGTGCCAGCAGCCGCGGGGGGCAGGGGTTGAATGAGCAGTTCTTC
TRBJ1-4 TRBV7-9 TRBD1 - CASSLYQGEDEKLFF TGTGCCAGCAGCTTATACCAGGGGGAAGACGAAAAACTGTTTTTT
TRBJ1-1 TRBV7-8 TRBD1 - CASSPDRAGAFF TGTGCCAGCAGTCCTGACAGGGCGGGAGCTTTCTTT
TRBJ2-1 TRBV4-1 TRBD2 - CASSSWTSGRSYNEQFF TGCGCCAGCAGCTCCTGGACTAGCGGGAGGTCTTACAATGAGCAGTTCTTC
TRBJ1-2 TRBV19 TRBD1 - CASRLGEGANRDGYTF TGTGCCAGTCGACTCGGCGAGGGGGCGAATAGGGATGGCTACACCTTC
TRBJ2-5 TRBV5-4 TRBD2 few CASSLSSAGALGAQYF TGTGCCAGCAGCTTGTCGTCAGCGGGGGCACTCGGGGCCCAGTACTTC
TRBJ1-2 TRBV18 - - CASSMGAANYGYTF TGTGCCAGCTCAATGGGGGCGGCTAACTATGGCTACACCTTC
TRBJ1-6 TRBV18 - few CASSPPAASPLHF TGTGCCAGCTCACCACCGGCGGCTTCACCCCTCCACTTT
TRBJ2-3 TRBV4-1 TRBD2 - CASSQDSASGNTDTQYF TGCGCCAGCAGCCAAGATTCGGCTAGCGGGAACACAGATACGCAGTATTTT
TRBJ1-1 TRBV28 - - CASSLPGGAFF TGTGCCAGCAGTTTACCAGGTGGGGCTTTCTTT
TRBJ2-1 TRBV29-1 TRBD2 - CSVVSGTRLGEQFF TGCAGCGTTGTTAGCGGGACCCGGTTAGGTGAGCAGTTCTTC
TRBJ2-1 TRBV5-1 - - CASRFSGSSYNEQFF TGCGCCAGCAGGTTTTCGGGGAGCTCCTACAATGAGCAGTTCTTC
TRBJ2-7 TRBV28 TRBD1 - CASSVQGAREQYF TGTGCCAGCAGTGTACAGGGGGCGCGCGAGCAGTACTTC
TRBJ2-2 TRBV19 TRBD1 - CASSPWTGVDTGELFF TGTGCCAGTAGTCCCTGGACAGGGGTTGACACCGGGGAGCTGTTTTTT
TRBJ2-5 TRBV5-4 TRBD2 few CASSFGGGGQETQYF TGTGCCAGCAGCTTCGGCGGGGGGGGTCAAGAGACCCAGTACTTC
TRBJ1-2 TRBV28 - - CASTPSGLNYGYTF TGTGCCAGCACCCCGTCTGGGCTTAACTATGGCTACACCTTC
TRBJ1-1 TRBV30 TRBD1 - CAWSVTGVGTEAFF TGTGCCTGGAGTGTGACAGGGGTTGGGACTGAAGCTTTCTTT
TRBJ2-5 TRBV10-3 - - CAINKRPEETQYF TGTGCCATCAACAAGCGCCCCGAGGAGACCCAGTACTTC
TRBJ2-7 TRBV29-1 TRBD2 - CSVGLAGAYEQYF TGCAGCGTTGGGCTAGCGGGGGCCTACGAGCAGTACTTC
TRBJ1-1 TRBV5-4 TRBD1 few CASSPDRVEAFF TGTGCCAGCAGCCCGGACAGGGTCGAAGCTTTCTTT
TRBJ2-7 TRBV20-1 - - CSAQGTYEQYF TGCAGTGCTCAGGGCACCTACGAGCAGTACTTC
TRBJ2-1 TRBV25-1 - few CASSDTGFWEQFF TGTGCCAGCAGTGATACAGGGTTCTGGGAGCAGTTCTTC
TRBJ2-3 TRBV6-5 TRBD2 - CASSLAGTADTQYF TGTGCCAGCAGTCTAGCGGGGACTGCAGATACGCAGTATTTT
TRBJ2-1 TRBV29-1 TRBD2 - CSVTLAGGTYNEQFF TGCAGCGTTACCCTAGCGGGGGGGACCTACAATGAGCAGTTCTTC
TRBJ2-1 TRBV4-1 TRBD2 - CASSHRTSGSVYEQFF TGCGCCAGCAGCCACCGGACTAGCGGGAGTGTCTATGAGCAGTTCTTC
TRBJ2-5 TRBV5-1 TRBD1 - CASSTGQLMETQYF TGCGCCAGCAGCACGGGACAGTTGATGGAGACCCAGTACTTC
TRBJ2-1 TRBV28 - - CASSSRPGNEQFF TGTGCCAGCAGTTCACGGCCAGGGAATGAGCAGTTCTTC
TRBJ2-6 TRBV14 - - CASSLTGMAGANVLTF TGTGCCAGCAGCCTCACAGGGATGGCTGGGGCCAACGTCCTGACTTTC
TRBJ2-1 TRBV30 - few CAWRGSANNEQFF TGTGCCTGGAGGGGTAGCGCAAACAATGAGCAGTTCTTC
TRBJ2-1 TRBV7-3 TRBD1 - CASSPDRGSYNEQFF TGTGCCAGCAGCCCGGACAGGGGCTCCTACAATGAGCAGTTCTTC
TRBJ2-3 TRBV7-3 - few CASSLLTNPDTQYF TGTGCCAGCAGCTTACTAACGAATCCAGATACGCAGTATTTT
TRBJ2-5 TRBV9 TRBD1 - CASSGQGAKETQYF TGTGCCAGCAGCGGACAGGGGGCGAAAGAGACCCAGTACTTC
TRBJ2-5 TRBV29-1 - - CSVEPGETQYF TGCAGCGTTGAACCCGGAGAGACCCAGTACTTC
TRBJ1-2 TRBV6-5 TRBD1 - CASREQGVYGYTF TGTGCCAGCAGGGAACAGGGGGTGTATGGCTACACCTTC
TRBJ2-7 TRBV10-3 - - CAISDLGSGEQYF TGTGCCATCAGTGACCTGGGCTCGGGGGAGCAGTACTTC
TRBJ2-3 TRBV9 - - CASSVGGANTDTQYF TGTGCCAGCAGCGTAGGCGGAGCCAACACAGATACGCAGTATTTT
TRBJ2-3 TRBV30 TRBD1 few CAWRSGQGTDTQYF TGTGCCTGGAGGTCGGGACAGGGCACAGATACGCAGTATTTT
TRBJ1-2 TRBV28 TRBD1 - CASSFGDRVWFTF TGTGCCAGCAGTTTCGGGGACAGGGTGTGGTTCACCTTC
TRBJ2-7 TRBV11-2 - once CASSRLASNSYEQYF TGTGCCAGCAGCCGTCTAGCGTCAAACTCCTACGAGCAGTACTTC